In this sample, the clone carrying this T cell receptor beta chain turned up once. The antigen remains undetermined. The data stem from a study of cytomegalovirus exposure and HLA in healthy donors. Study-wide results and limits: The only immune exposure information that was available was CMV serostatus.

V was clipped by 0 bases and J by 3 bases, with 5 bases between them. The CDR3 totals 12 residues. Germline CDR1 reads SQVTM; CDR2 reads ANQGSEA. The study ran its PCR with 60 Vbeta and 13 Jbeta primers. Profiled with immunoSEQ multiplex PCR; TCRdb holds only in-frame clones, not every one. The repertoire holds about 130,000 clones, with roughly 80% as singletons. This rearrangement joins TRBV29-1 to TRBJ1-2, with D hard to call. This sequence was found in a girl aged 2-9 years in good health and CMV-seronegative. Sequences were obtained from PBMCs. CDR3 in amino acids: CSVEEADYGYTF. The CDR3 coding sequence is TGCAGCGTTGAAGAAGCGGACTATGGCTACACCTTC.